This entry concerns a single T cell receptor beta chain. This entry comes from a study of monozygotic twins with cystic fibrosis. V shed 2 bases and J shed 0 bases, with 6 bases lying between them. The CDR3 is 15 residues long. The V gene's germline CDR1 is SGDLS and CDR2 YYNGEE. Measured with immunoSEQ multiplex PCR; TCRdb has only the in-frame clones, and not every one. The table shows 30,000 or so clones, with 66% occurring only once. V usage is TRBV9 and J usage is TRBJ2-6; D gene unclear. The receptor was derived from a girl between 10 and 17 years old with cystic fibrosis. Material for sequencing was blood. DNA for the CDR3: TGTGCCAGCAGCGTCGACATCTCTGGGGCCAACGTCCTGACTTTC. Amino acid sequence: CASSVDISGANVLTF.